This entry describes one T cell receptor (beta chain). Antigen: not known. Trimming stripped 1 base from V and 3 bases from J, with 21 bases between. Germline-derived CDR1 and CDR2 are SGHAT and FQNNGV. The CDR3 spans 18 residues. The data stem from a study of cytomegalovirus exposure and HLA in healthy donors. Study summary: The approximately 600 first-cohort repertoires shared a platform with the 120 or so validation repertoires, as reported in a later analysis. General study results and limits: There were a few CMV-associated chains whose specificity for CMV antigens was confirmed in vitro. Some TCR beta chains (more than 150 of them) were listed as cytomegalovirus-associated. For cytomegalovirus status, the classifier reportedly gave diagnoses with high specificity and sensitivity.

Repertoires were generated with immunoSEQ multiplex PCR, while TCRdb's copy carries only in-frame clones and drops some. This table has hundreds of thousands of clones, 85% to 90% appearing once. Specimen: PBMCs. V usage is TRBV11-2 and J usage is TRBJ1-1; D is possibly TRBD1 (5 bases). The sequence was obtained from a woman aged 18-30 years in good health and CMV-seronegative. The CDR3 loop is CASSLGKSGWGDDTEAFF. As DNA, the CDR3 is TGTGCCAGCAGCTTAGGGAAGTCAGGGTGGGGTGATGACACTGAAGCTTTCTTT.